One sample yielded the 3 T cell receptor beta chains listed below, sequenced in a study of Graves' ophthalmopathy and Graves' hyperthyroidism. RNA served as the template for amplifying TCR beta CDR3 regions. An opening RT-PCR round employed HTBI primers and preceded a second-round multiplex PCR. A single record per CDR3 protein comes from TCRdb applying MiXCR to the multiplex PCR reads. The sample lists under 400,000 distinct CDR3 sequences, roughly 15% occurring once. Sequenced input: peripheral blood. The receptors were gathered from an adult man with Graves' ophthalmopathy.

This clonotype was recorded many times. The V call is TRBV6-2 or TRBV6-3, the J call TRBJ2-6, with unresolved D. CDR3 length: 16 residues. Germline CDR1 and CDR2: MNHEY and SVGEGT. The ends were cut back, 2 bases at V and 4 bases at J, with 12 bases in the middle. CDR3 region: CASSYPRALGANVLTF. DNA for the CDR3: TGTGCCAGCAGTTACCCACGGGCGCTCGGGGCCAACGTCCTGACTTTC.

V is TRBV6-1 and J is TRBJ1-2, with 7 bases that match TRBD1. After removal of 6 bases from V and 3 bases from J, the junction contained 13 bases not matched to a gene. This CDR3 is 16 amino acids long. CDR1 MNHNS and CDR2 SASEGT come from the germline V gene. The DNA for the CDR3 is TGTGCCAGCAGCCGCCGACAGGGAGGTGCGGACTATGGCTACACCTTC. It codes for CASSRRQGGADYGYTF.

This clonotype was counted at least ten times. The gene calls are TRBV7-2 and TRBJ2-7; D remains ambiguous. Per germline, CDR1 SGHTA and CDR2 FQGNSA. V was shortened by 5 bases and J by 7 bases, with 12 bases between the two germline ends. This CDR3 comprises 12 residues. The CDR3 DNA is TGTGCCAGCAGCCCTCGGTCCTGGGAGCAGTACTTC. It specifies CASSPRSWEQYF.